The entry that follows covers one T cell receptor (beta chain) sequence. Its specificity is not known. The PCR contained 60 Vbeta and 13 Jbeta primers. Data came from immunoSEQ multiplex PCR; TCRdb stores just in-frame clones and leaves some out. Its table records 40,000 to 50,000 clones. These data come from a study of cytomegalovirus exposure and HLA in healthy donors. Study outcomes and limitations: CMV serostatus was the sole immune exposure data available. Reports indicated that the classifier achieved high specificity and sensitivity in diagnosing cytomegalovirus status. There were several of the most significant clusters that appeared linked to common viral pathogens in a later analysis.

Sequencing was carried out using PBMCs. The source of this sequence is a woman aged 40-49 years in good health and CMV-seronegative.

CDR3 protein: CASSLGWLAGGFQETQYF. The CDR3 region has the DNA TGCGCCAGCAGCTTGGGATGGTTAGCGGGAGGGTTTCAAGAGACCCAGTACTTC. This rearrangement joins TRBV5-1 to TRBJ2-5, with 11 bases lining up with TRBD2. The CDR3 length is 18 residues. In germline, CDR1 is SGHRS, CDR2 YFSETQ. The trim removed 0 bases at V and 2 bases at J, leaving 9 bases unmatched.